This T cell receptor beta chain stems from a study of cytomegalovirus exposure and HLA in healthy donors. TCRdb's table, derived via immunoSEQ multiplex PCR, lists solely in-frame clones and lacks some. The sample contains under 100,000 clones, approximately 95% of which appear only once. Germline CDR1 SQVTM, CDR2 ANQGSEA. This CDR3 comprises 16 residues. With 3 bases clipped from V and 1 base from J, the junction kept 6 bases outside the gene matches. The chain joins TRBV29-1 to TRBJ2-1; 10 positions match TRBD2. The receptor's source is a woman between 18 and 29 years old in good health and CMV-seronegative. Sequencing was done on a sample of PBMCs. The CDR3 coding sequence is TGCAGCGTTGAGGGACTAGCGCACCTTTCCTACAATGAGCAGTTCTTC. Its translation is CSVEGLAHLSYNEQFF.